This TCR beta chain was found in a study of identical twins. Findings and limits, study-wide: Recombination models fit unrelated individuals' TCR alpha sharing but underestimated twins'.

With respect to this clonotype: What it binds is unknown.

TCRdb processed the 5' RACE reads anew with MiXCR; each CDR3 protein has one entry. This sample carries approximately 500,000 distinct CDR3 sequences, over 12% of them seen once, and the ten largest clones take 0.44%. Germline assignment: CDR1 MNHEY and CDR2 SVGAGI. Trimming removed 2 bases at V and 1 base at J, with 15 bases between. There are 18 residues in the CDR3. The same data also contributed to another study, on yellow fever vaccine responses in identical twins.

This receptor was taken from a woman aged 18-29 years in good health. V and J are TRBV6-5 and TRBJ2-6, with unresolved D. The sequencing sample was made of CD4+ T cells sorted from blood. CDR3 amino acids: CASSYRALMLSGANVLTF. For the CDR3, the DNA is TGTGCCAGCAGTTACAGGGCCCTCATGCTTTCTGGGGCCAACGTCCTGACTTTC.